These 28 T cell receptor beta chains share one sample of origin, sequenced in a study of T-cell reconstitution after alpha-beta-depleted transplantation in children. Preparation of the TCRbeta library involved a method that used unique molecular identifiers. TCRdb independently ran MiXCR on the PCR reads; one entry per CDR3 protein. The table records 500,000 or so distinct CDR3 sequences, about 10% of them present only once. The specimen was PBMCs, mostly from graft donor cells, collected 180 days after TCRalphabeta/CD19-depleted stem cell transplant. Receptor source: a female patient aged 2-9 years who had a stem cell transplant for aplastic anemia, so the T cells may come from the graft donor.

In its sample, this clonotype was seen many times. V gene TRBV9 combines with J gene TRBJ2-7, with a tentative D call TRBD2 (5 bases). The CDR3 spans 15 residues. CDR1 SGDLS and CDR2 YYNGEE come from the germline V gene. The V end was cut by 5 bases, the J end by 1 base, with 16 bases between. The DNA for the CDR3 is TGTGCCAGCAGTCCAGGAGCGGTAGGTTCCTACGAGCAGTACTTC. This translates into CASSPGAVGSYEQYF. Supplemented by reference TRBV9 and TRBJ2-7, the full variable domain reads DSGVTQTPKHLITATGQRVTLRCSPRSGDLSVYWYQQSLDQGLQFLIQYYNGEERAKGNILERFSAQQFPDLHSELNLSSLELGDSALYFCASSPGAVGSYEQYFGPGTRLTVT.

The CDR3, as DNA: TGTGCCAGTACTGTTTCCGGGACTCCTATTCCTGGCGAGCAGTTCTTC. Its translation is CASTVSGTPIPGEQFF. The rearrangement uses TRBV19 and TRBJ2-1, with a possible D match to TRBD2 (6 bases). V lost 7 bases and J lost 10, with 26 bases in between. Germline V gene data show CDR1 as LNHDA and CDR2 as SQIVND (reference sequence). CDR3 length: 16 residues.

This clonotype was counted a few times. The chain employs TRBV6-2 or TRBV6-3 and TRBJ1-1; no clear D. The CDR3 is made up of 20 amino acids. Trimming took off 0 bases at V and 1 base at J, with 24 bases between the two ends. Germline V gene sequence: CDR1 MNHEY, CDR2 SVGEGT. The CDR3, as DNA: TGTGCCAGCAGTTACTCGAGTATCGTCAGGTCCGGCAGAACGAACACTGAAGCTTTCTTT. Protein sequence: CASSYSSIVRSGRTNTEAFF.

The chain employs TRBV6-5 and TRBJ1-3, with D possibly matching TRBD1 (6 bases). CDR1 MNHEY and CDR2 SVGAGI come from the germline V gene. CDR3 size: 17 residues. Trimming took off 0 bases at V and 0 bases at J, with 12 bases between the two ends. The DNA for the CDR3 is TGTGCCAGCAGTTACTCGCAACAGGGACACTCTGGAAACACCATATATTTT. Its translation is CASSYSQQGHSGNTIYF.

This clonotype was picked up a small number of times. This rearrangement joins TRBV6-1 to TRBJ2-3; tentative D call: TRBD2 (6 bases). Trimming took 6 bases from V and 5 from J, leaving 18 bases between them. The germline V gene encodes CDR1 MNHNS and CDR2 SASEGT. The CDR3 totals 15 residues. As DNA, the CDR3 is TGTGCCAGCAGGCTCGCGGGACGCGGACTAGATACGCAGTATTTT. This codes for CASRLAGRGLDTQYF.

The chain is built from TRBV29-1 and TRBJ2-2; 8 positions match TRBD2. V shed 4 bases, J shed 7 bases, and the junction held 5 bases outside the gene matches. The CDR3 covers 13 residues. The V gene's germline CDR1 is SQVTM and CDR2 ANQGSEA. The CDR3 DNA follows: TGCAGCGTTGGGACTAGCCTTCACGGGGAGCTGTTTTTT. It codes for CSVGTSLHGELFF.

This clonotype was observed once. The genes are TRBV29-1 and TRBJ1-1; D unclear. Germline V CDR1 and CDR2: SQVTM, ANQGSEA. The V gene lost 7 bases and the J gene lost 10 bases, with 16 bases spanning the gap. The length of the CDR3 is 11 residues. This CDR3 is CSAGRDPGAFF. The CDR3 DNA reads as TGCAGCGCCGGCCGCGACCCAGGAGCTTTCTTT.

The chain carries TRBV7-8 and TRBJ2-7; tentatively, D is TRBD2 (6 bases). Germline V CDR1 and CDR2: SGHVS, FQNEAQ. The CDR3 is made up of 14 amino acids. Trimming removed 0 bases from V and 4 bases from J, with 10 bases in between. The DNA for the CDR3 is TGTGCCAGCAGCTTAGCGGAGGGGAGGTACGAGCAGTACTTC. Translation: CASSLAEGRYEQYF.

On this clonotype: It may be a read error: a sequence one base away is much more abundant. The chain couples TRBV29-1 to TRBJ2-3; 9 bases are shared with TRBD2. This CDR3 is 14 amino acids long. Germline loops: CDR1 SQVTM, CDR2 ANQGSEA. CDR3 DNA sequence: TGCAGCGTTCTCGGGCTAGCGGGAACAGATACGCACTATTTT. As protein: CSVLGLAGTDTHYF.

The rearrangement uses TRBV30 and TRBJ2-2; D not certain. The CDR3 loop spans 14 amino acids. The germline V and J ends were trimmed by 4 bases and 3 bases, with 12 bases remaining between them. Per germline, CDR1 GTSNPN and CDR2 SVGIG (reference sequence). The CDR3 coding sequence is TGTGCCTGGAAACCCCTCGATTACACCGGGGAGCTGTTTTTT. Encoded protein: CAWKPLDYTGELFF.

This clonotype was seen a few times. Here the CDR3 DNA reads TGTGCCAGCAGCTCCGGACCGGGTTATAGCTCCTACAATGAGCAGTTCTTC. This sequence encodes CASSSGPGYSSYNEQFF. This chain joins TRBV7-2 and TRBJ2-1; D call uncertain. Germline CDR1 reads SGHTA; CDR2 reads FQGNSA. The V end was cut by 4 bases, the J end by 0 bases, with 16 bases between. This CDR3 spans 17 amino acids.

This chain links TRBV7-9 with TRBJ2-3; D remains ambiguous. V gave up 5 bases and J gave up 6 bases, with 18 bases separating them. The CDR3 sequence is 15 residues long. CDR1 is SEHNR and CDR2 is FQNEAQ in the germline V gene (reference sequence). The CDR3 nucleotides are TGTGCCAGCAGCAAAGGACCTGTCGACGGTGATACGCAGTATTTT. Encoded protein: CASSKGPVDGDTQYF.

The gene calls are TRBV6-2 or TRBV6-3 and TRBJ1-5, with TRBD1 matching over 8 bases. V was clipped by 7 bases and J by 0 bases; unmatched bases: 5. The germline CDR1 and CDR2 sequences are MNHEY and SVGEGT. This CDR3 contains 15 residues. The CDR3, as DNA: TGTGCCAGCACCGACAGGGGCGTTAGCAATCAGCCCCAGCATTTT. Encoded protein: CASTDRGVSNQPQHF.

This clonotype appeared many times. V usage is TRBV3-1 and J usage is TRBJ2-1; D is unresolved. Trimming pared 3 bases from V and 5 bases from J, leaving 5 bases between. Germline values: CDR1 LGHDT, CDR2 YNNKEL (reference sequence). The CDR3 consists of 12 residues. This CDR3 reads CASSQTDNEQFF. The CDR3 nucleotides are TGTGCCAGCAGCCAGACTGACAATGAGCAGTTCTTC.

The chain carries TRBV5-1 and TRBJ2-2; no firm D call. Germline CDR1 and CDR2: SGHRS and YFSETQ. V lost 4 bases to trimming and J lost 0 bases, with 13 bases between them. This CDR3 region has 16 residues. The CDR3 spells CASSPAAGANTGELFF. The CDR3 coding sequence is TGCGCCAGCAGCCCCGCGGCTGGCGCGAACACCGGGGAGCTGTTTTTT. The complete variable domain, with remaining parts taken from reference TRBV5-1 and TRBJ2-2, reads KAGVTQTPRYLIKTRGQQVTLSCSPISGHRSVSWYQQTPGQGLQFLFEYFSETQRNKGNFPGRFSGRQFSNSRSEMNVSTLELGDSALYLCASSPAAGANTGELFFGEGSRLTVL.

V gene TRBV29-1 combines with J gene TRBJ2-7; 14 bases line up with TRBD2. Looked up from germline, CDR1 is SQVTM and CDR2 is ANQGSEA. The junction had 7 bases not matched to a gene; V was cut back by 6 bases and J by 3 bases. The length of the CDR3 is 15 residues. CDR3 sequence: CSVAAGTSGSYEQYF. DNA of the CDR3: TGCAGCGTGGCCGCCGGGACTAGCGGGAGCTACGAGCAGTACTTC.

This clonotype was detected a few times. The chain uses TRBV27 and TRBJ1-1; TRBD1 agrees at 8 bases. CDR1 is MNHEY and CDR2 is SMNVEV in the germline V gene (reference sequence). There are 16 residues in the CDR3. The V and J ends lost 1 base and 8 bases, in that order; junction bases with no gene match: 12. Written as DNA, the CDR3 is TGTGCCAGCAGTTTATGGGGGACAGGCCAATCGGAGGAAGCTTTCTTT. This translates into CASSLWGTGQSEEAFF.

The V and J genes are TRBV6-2 or TRBV6-3 and TRBJ2-1; TRBD2 agrees at 9 bases. CDR1 and CDR2 (germline): MNHEY, SVGEGT. V lost 2 bases to trimming and J lost 13 bases; unmatched junction nucleotides: 9. The CDR3 runs to 14 residues. DNA of the CDR3: TGTGCCAGCAGTTACCCGATAGCGGGAGCGAAACAGTTCTTC. As protein: CASSYPIAGAKQFF.

The chain employs TRBV6-5 and TRBJ2-1; 13 nucleotides line up with TRBD2. Germline V gene data show CDR1 as MNHEY and CDR2 as SVGAGI. The V segment lost 4 bases and the J segment 0 bases; nucleotides outside the gene matches: 6. The CDR3 sequence is 18 residues long. In DNA, the CDR3 is TGTGCCAGCAGTTTGACTAGCGGGAGGACCCCCTCCTACAATGAGCAGTTCTTC. Residues: CASSLTSGRTPSYNEQFF.

This clonotype showed up just a few times. V usage is TRBV5-1 and J usage is TRBJ2-3; unclear D gene. This CDR3 contains 15 residues. Between the trimmed V and J ends, which lost 0 bases and 6 bases, there was a span of 14 bases. Germline loops: CDR1 SGHRS, CDR2 YFSETQ. CDR3 coding DNA: TGCGCCAGCAGCTTGGTGGCGGACCCCTGGGATACGCAGTATTTT. Translation gives CASSLVADPWDTQYF.

This sequence joins TRBV7-2 and TRBJ1-5; D is ambiguous. The length of the CDR3 is 15 residues. Germline V lookup: CDR1 SGHTA, CDR2 FQGNSA. The ends were cut back, 5 bases at V and 3 bases at J, with 14 bases in the middle. This chain's CDR3 is CASSLDPKDNQPQHF. The CDR3 DNA reads TGTGCCAGCAGCCTGGACCCGAAAGACAATCAGCCCCAGCATTTT.

The chain links TRBV6-1 to TRBJ2-7, with TRBD1 matching 9 bases. This CDR3 contains 15 residues. V lost 6 bases to trimming and J lost 4 bases; unmatched junction nucleotides: 10. The germline gives CDR1 MNHNS, CDR2 SASEGT. The CDR3, as DNA: TGTGCCAGCAGCCCCGGGACAGGGTTGGCTTACGAGCAGTACTTC. Its protein product is CASSPGTGLAYEQYF.

This clonotype was found a few times. DNA of the CDR3: TGTGCCAGCAGCTTAGGCCCGGGACTAGCGGGAAAGCAGTTCTTC. This translates into CASSLGPGLAGKQFF. The V call is TRBV7-2, the J call TRBJ2-1; 13 bases are shared with TRBD2. The CDR3 has 15 residues. Germline V CDR1 and CDR2: SGHTA, FQGNSA. J lost 11 bases, V lost 1 base, and 5 bases had no gene match.

Only a few counts were recorded for this clonotype. The chain carries TRBV6-5 and TRBJ2-1; weak D call: TRBD2 (6 bases). Germline V gene data show CDR1 as MNHEY and CDR2 as SVGAGI. The CDR3 totals 18 residues. Deletions cut 0 bases from V and 2 bases from J, with 17 bases between. The CDR3 DNA reads TGTGCCAGCAGTTACTCGGGCCTTGGGACTGAAGCCTACAATGAGCAGTTCTTC. As protein: CASSYSGLGTEAYNEQFF.

This rearrangement joins TRBV11-3 to TRBJ2-2, with a weak D call TRBD1 (5 bases). Germline V CDR1 and CDR2: SGHNT, YENEEA. V was trimmed by 5 bases and J by 3 bases, leaving 19 bases between them. This CDR3 has 17 amino acids. The CDR3 coding sequence is TGTGCCAGCAGCCCCAGGGTCAGGAAAGGAGACACCGGGGAGCTGTTTTTT. It codes for CASSPRVRKGDTGELFF.

The chain combines TRBV20-1 with TRBJ1-6; D gene unclear. The CDR3 consists of 11 residues. Trimming pared 6 bases from V and 9 bases from J, leaving 9 bases between. Germline CDR1 DFQATT, CDR2 SNEGSKA (reference sequence). In nucleotides, the CDR3 is TGCAGTGCCCCGGCTGGTTCACCCCTCCACTTT. It specifies CSAPAGSPLHF.

The chain is built from TRBV27 and TRBJ2-3, with TRBD1 matching 11 bases. V was clipped by 3 bases and J by 5 bases; unmatched bases: 4. CDR1 and CDR2 from the germline V gene are MNHEY and SMNVEV (reference sequence). The CDR3 consists of 15 residues. CDR3 region: CASSFWTGGLDTQYF. In nucleotides, the CDR3 is TGTGCCAGCAGTTTCTGGACAGGGGGCTTAGATACGCAGTATTTT.

The rearrangement uses TRBV4-3 and TRBJ2-5, with 9 bases matching TRBD1. This CDR3 region has 17 residues. The V gene end was trimmed by 4 bases and the J gene end by 4 bases; junction bases not matched to a gene: 13. Germline lookup yields CDR1 LGHNA and CDR2 YSLEER. CDR3 amino acids: CASSRYYPGTGRETQYF. The CDR3 DNA follows: TGCGCCAGCAGCCGATACTATCCCGGGACAGGGAGAGAGACCCAGTACTTC.